The 30 T cell receptor beta chains given below trace back to one sample, sequenced in a study of T cells in Graves' hyperthyroidism and ophthalmopathy. Researchers amplified the TCR beta CDR3 regions from RNA transcripts. When the TCR CDR3 underwent first-round RT-PCR, the HTBI primer set was used. Each CDR3 protein is one row after TCRdb ran MiXCR on the multiplex PCR reads. This repertoire shows more than 550,000 distinct CDR3 sequences, 17% found once; its top ten account for roughly 15%. The source material was blood. These receptors originate from a man over 45 with Graves' hyperthyroidism.

This clonotype has ten or more counts. This chain uses TRBV28 with TRBJ1-2, with 9 nucleotides matching TRBD1. Per the germline V gene, CDR1 is MDHEN and CDR2 is SYDVKM. After removal of 5 bases from V and 6 bases from J, the junction contained 7 bases not matched to a gene. The CDR3 extends over 14 amino acids. CDR3 DNA sequence: TGTGCCAGCAGTGGACAGGGGCATTTCAATGGCTACACCTTC. It codes for CASSGQGHFNGYTF.

The genes are TRBV4-3 and TRBJ2-7; 10 bases agree with TRBD2. The germline CDR1 and CDR2 sequences are LGHNA and YSLEER. The CDR3 consists of 15 residues. After removal of 3 bases from V and 6 bases from J, the junction contained 8 bases not matched to a gene. The CDR3 loop is CASSHVQREGTEQYF. Here the CDR3 DNA reads TGCGCCAGCAGCCATGTACAGCGGGAGGGCACCGAGCAGTACTTC.

This clonotype showed up just a few times. This sequence joins TRBV6-1 and TRBJ2-7; the match to TRBD1 covers 10 bases. The J segment lost 7 bases and the V segment lost 2 bases, leaving 8 bases of the junction unmatched. CDR1 is MNHNS and CDR2 is SASEGT in the germline V gene. This CDR3 contains 15 residues. The CDR3 DNA is TGTGCCAGCAGTGAACGGGTGACAGGGGGCAGGGAGCAGTACTTC. Translated: CASSERVTGGREQYF.

V usage is TRBV6-5 and J usage is TRBJ2-7; a possible D gene is TRBD1 (5 bases). V lost 0 bases and J lost 6, with 12 bases in between. Germline-derived CDR1 and CDR2 are MNHEY and SVGAGI. CDR3 length equals 14 residues. CDR3 sequence (DNA): TGTGCCAGCAGTTACTCGCAGGGTTCACGCGAGCAGTACTTC. Protein: CASSYSQGSREQYF.

Many counts were recorded for this clonotype. J is TRBJ2-7 and V is TRBV6-1; 11 positions agree with TRBD1. CDR3 size: 16 residues. Trimming cost V 5 bases and J 2 bases; bases outside gene matches: 8. Germline lookup yields CDR1 MNHNS and CDR2 SASEGT. In DNA form, the CDR3 reads TGTGCCAGCAGTTACAAGTTGGGACAGGGGGCCTACGAGCAGTACTTC. Its translation: CASSYKLGQGAYEQYF.

Ten or more counts support this clonotype. The gene calls are TRBV5-6 and TRBJ1-5; possible D gene TRBD1, 6 bases. Germline loops: CDR1 SGHDT, CDR2 YYEEEE. Trimming removed 4 bases at V and 0 bases at J, with 23 bases between. This CDR3 has 19 amino acids. Here the CDR3 DNA reads TGTGCCAGCAGCAAGAGGCTCGGTAAGGGGGGGAATAGCAATCAGCCCCAGCATTTT. This encodes CASSKRLGKGGNSNQPQHF.

This chain connects TRBV5-4 to TRBJ2-3, with TRBD1 identical over 8 bases. Per germline, CDR1 SGHNT and CDR2 YYREEE (reference sequence). The CDR3 extends over 13 amino acids. After removal of 2 bases from V and 5 bases from J, the junction contained 1 base not matched to a gene. The CDR3 DNA reads as TGTGCCAGCAGCTTCGGACAGGGAGATACGCAGTATTTT. As protein: CASSFGQGDTQYF. Full variable domain (missing parts from reference TRBV5-4 and TRBJ2-3): ETGVTQSPTHLIKTRGQQVTLRCSSQSGHNTVSWYQQALGQGPQFIFQYYREEENGRGNFPPRFSGLQFPNYSSELNVNALELDDSALYLCASSFGQGDTQYFGPGTRLTVL.

This clonotype was detected many times. The rearrangement uses TRBV12-3 or TRBV12-4 and TRBJ1-1; D is perhaps TRBD1 (6 bases). This CDR3 region has 12 residues. V lost 4 bases to trimming and J lost 7 bases, with 10 bases between them. CDR3 region: CASSSGTFEAFF. CDR3 bases: TGTGCCAGCAGTTCCGGGACATTTGAAGCTTTCTTT.

The sample holds a few counts of this clonotype. The gene calls are TRBV28 and TRBJ1-2; D gene unclear. The ends were cut back, 2 bases at V and 7 bases at J, with 11 bases in the middle. The CDR3 is 13 residues long. Per germline, CDR1 MDHEN and CDR2 SYDVKM. Here the CDR3 reads CASSLLRQFGYTF. Written as DNA, the CDR3 is TGTGCCAGCAGTTTACTTCGGCAGTTTGGCTACACCTTC.

The chain is built from TRBV7-2 and TRBJ2-3; D ambiguous. In germline, CDR1 is SGHTA, CDR2 FQGNSA. The CDR3 is 15 residues long. V shed 1 base and J shed 6 bases, with 14 bases lying between them. In nucleotides, the CDR3 is TGTGCCAGCAGCTTAGGCGGCACAAAAGCGGATACGCAGTATTTT. It yields the protein CASSLGGTKADTQYF.

In its sample, this clonotype was seen many times. The V gene is TRBV15, the J gene TRBJ2-7; D is unclear. V shed 3 bases and J shed 4 bases, with 13 bases lying between them. The germline gives CDR1 LNHNV, CDR2 YYDKDF (reference sequence). There are 14 residues in the CDR3. The CDR3 DNA reads as TGTGCCACCAGCAGGGCTTACAGCCGGTACGAGCAGTACTTC. Translation: CATSRAYSRYEQYF.

The sample holds a few counts of this clonotype. V gene TRBV5-1 combines with J gene TRBJ2-7, with D hard to call. With 4 bases removed from V and 0 bases from J, the gap between germline ends came to 14 bases. This CDR3 has 15 residues. Per germline, CDR1 SGHRS and CDR2 YFSETQ. The CDR3 here is CASSLAPGFSYEQYF. The CDR3 nucleotides read TGCGCCAGCAGCCTGGCCCCCGGGTTCTCCTACGAGCAGTACTTC.

This clonotype was seen at least ten times. The chain recombines TRBV5-5 with TRBJ2-1, with a possible D match to TRBD1 (5 bases). Germline values: CDR1 SGHKS, CDR2 YYEKEE (reference sequence). With 0 bases removed from V and 9 bases from J, the gap between germline ends came to 13 bases. The CDR3 spans 14 residues. The CDR3 sequence: CASSLGRQTPEQFF. CDR3 bases: TGTGCCAGCAGCTTGGGTAGACAGACTCCTGAGCAGTTCTTC.

The chain is built from TRBV5-4 and TRBJ2-3, with TRBD2 identical over 12 bases. CDR1 is SGHNT, CDR2 YYREEE, per germline (reference sequence). This CDR3 is 18 amino acids long. The V gene end was trimmed by 2 bases and the J gene end by 3 bases; junction bases not matched to a gene: 10. In nucleotides, the CDR3 is TGTGCCAGCAGCTTTAGACTAGCGGGAGTGGTTGTAACAGATACGCAGTATTTT. Translation gives CASSFRLAGVVVTDTQYF.

The rearrangement links TRBV4-2 to TRBJ2-3; TRBD2 might be the D (5 bases). The ends were cut back, 2 bases at V and 2 bases at J, with 11 bases in the middle. The V gene's germline CDR1 is LGHNA and CDR2 YNFKEQ. The CDR3 consists of 15 residues. The CDR3 DNA reads as TGTGCCAGCAGCCAAAACTCCGACTACACAGATACGCAGTATTTT. Its protein product is CASSQNSDYTDTQYF.

V is TRBV6-1 and J is TRBJ1-5, with D perhaps TRBD1 (5 bases). The CDR3 is 13 amino acids. Trimming left V 5 bases short and J 9 bases short, with 14 bases between. The germline gives CDR1 MNHNS, CDR2 SASEGT. CDR3 nucleotide sequence: TGTGCCAGCAGTTACGGACAACCCGGGCCCCAGCATTTT. Its translation: CASSYGQPGPQHF.

The table lists this clonotype with many counts. V gene TRBV7-3 combines with J gene TRBJ2-5; D tentatively reads TRBD1 or TRBD2 (5 bases each). V was shortened by 5 bases and J by 5 bases, with 18 bases between the two germline ends. The germline V gene has CDR1 SGHTA and CDR2 FQGTGA. The CDR3 contains 15 residues. The DNA of the CDR3 is TGTGCCAGCAGCCAGGTGGGGGTTGAGAAGGAGACCCAGTACTTC. It codes for CASSQVGVEKETQYF.

Turning to this clonotype: A much larger clone differs from this one at a single base, so this may be a read error. This chain connects TRBV28 to TRBJ2-7, with TRBD2 identical over 8 bases. The CDR3 length is 16 residues. Looked up from germline, CDR1 is MDHEN and CDR2 is SYDVKM. Here the CDR3 reads CAGRKQRLAQNLGQYF. For the CDR3, the DNA is TGTGCCGGCAGGAAGCAAAGACTAGCGCAAAACCTGGGGCAGTACTTC. The full variable domain, with the rest looked up from reference TRBV28 and TRBJ2-7, is DVKVTQSSRYLVKRTGEKVFLECVQDMDHENMFWYRQDPGLGLRLIYFSYDVKMKEKGDIPEGYSVSREKKERFSLILESASTNQTSMYLCAGRKQRLAQNLGQYFGPGTRLTVT.

The chain has TRBV20-1 and TRBJ2-3; TRBD2 agrees at 11 bases. The CDR3 has 15 residues. The ends lost 3 bases at V and 4 bases at J; junction bases unmatched: 6. The germline CDR1 and CDR2 sequences are DFQATT and SNEGSKA (reference sequence). CDR3 DNA sequence: TGCAGTGCTAGCGCACTAGCGGGAGAGTCAGATACGCAGTATTTT. Translating it yields CSASALAGESDTQYF.

At least ten counts were recorded for this clonotype. The chain uses TRBV6-5 and TRBJ1-1; D is uncertain. Germline CDR1 is MNHEY and CDR2 is SVGAGI. V shed 2 bases and J shed 1 base, with 11 bases lying between them. CDR3 length equals 15 residues. The CDR3 DNA reads as TGTGCCAGCAGTTACCTTGGTCCCGGGAACACTGAAGCTTTCTTT. This sequence encodes CASSYLGPGNTEAFF.

This clonotype turned up a few times. The J gene is TRBJ2-1, the V gene TRBV11-2, with D unresolved. Germline V gene lookup returns CDR1 SGHAT and CDR2 FQNNGV. The CDR3 runs 16 residues. V lost 4 bases and J 0 bases, leaving 13 bases between the germline ends. CDR3 loop: CASSSPGRSSYNEQFF. The CDR3, as DNA: TGTGCCAGCAGCTCACCCGGACGGAGCTCCTACAATGAGCAGTTCTTC.

This clonotype appeared many times. J is TRBJ2-3 and V is TRBV7-9; D is uncertain. The CDR3 totals 14 residues. V shed 3 bases and J shed 2 bases, with 9 bases lying between them. CDR1 SEHNR and CDR2 FQNEAQ come from the germline V gene (reference sequence). Here the CDR3 DNA reads TGTGCCAGCAGCTTCAACCCTTCCACAGATACGCAGTATTTT. Amino acid sequence: CASSFNPSTDTQYF. Supplemented by reference TRBV7-9 and TRBJ2-3, the full variable domain reads DTGVSQNPRHKITKRGQNVTFRCDPISEHNRLYWYRQTLGQGPEFLTYFQNEAQLEKSRLLSDRFSAERPKGSFSTLEIQRTEQGDSAMYLCASSFNPSTDTQYFGPGTRLTVL.

There are many counts of this clonotype. The chain is built from TRBV28 and TRBJ2-1, with D perhaps matching TRBD1 (7 bases). This CDR3 is built from 15 residues. Between the trimmed V and J ends, which lost 5 bases and 1 base, there was a span of 12 bases. Germline V gives CDR1 MDHEN, CDR2 SYDVKM. The CDR3 here is CASSEAGGSYNEQFF. The CDR3 nucleotides read TGTGCCAGCAGTGAGGCAGGGGGGTCCTACAATGAGCAGTTCTTC.

The chain joins TRBV6-2 or TRBV6-3 to TRBJ2-5; TRBD2 might be the D (6 bases). The CDR3 extends over 14 amino acids. CDR1 MNHEY and CDR2 SVGEGT come from the germline V gene. V was trimmed by 5 bases and J by 2 bases, leaving 12 bases between them. CDR3: CASSVGLSQETQYF. DNA for the CDR3: TGTGCCAGCAGTGTGGGACTGTCACAAGAGACCCAGTACTTC.

This clonotype was counted a few times. The V and J genes are TRBV25-1 and TRBJ1-2, with no clear D. Germline V CDR1 and CDR2: MGHDK, SYGVNS. The CDR3 contains 12 residues. V was shortened by 1 base and J by 8 bases, with 8 bases between the two germline ends. The CDR3: CASSEFWEGYTF. In nucleotides, the CDR3 is TGTGCCAGCAGTGAATTCTGGGAAGGCTACACCTTC.

This clonotype came up many times. V is TRBV6-2 or TRBV6-3 and J is TRBJ2-1, with 8 bases fitting TRBD2. The CDR3 covers 18 residues. Per germline, CDR1 MNHEY and CDR2 SVGEGT. Trimming at V came to 0 bases and at J to 0 bases, leaving 7 bases not matched to a gene. The CDR3 DNA follows: TGTGCCAGCAGTTACTCACCGACTAGCGTTAGCTCCTACAATGAGCAGTTCTTC. The encoded protein is CASSYSPTSVSSYNEQFF.

Only a few counts were recorded for this clonotype. The chain combines TRBV20-1 with TRBJ2-3, with D perhaps matching TRBD1 or TRBD2 (6 bases each). The CDR3 is made up of 16 amino acids. Germline V CDR1 and CDR2: DFQATT, SNEGSKA (reference sequence). The germline V and J ends were trimmed by 5 bases and 0 bases, with 18 bases remaining between them. The chain's CDR3 is CSASPGRGPSTDTQYF. CDR3 sequence (DNA): TGCAGTGCTTCACCGGGCCGGGGGCCTAGCACAGATACGCAGTATTTT.

This clonotype has a count of ten or more. CDR3 coding DNA: TGTGCCAGCTCACCTCCTAGCGGGAGCTATGAGCAGTTCTTC. Its translation: CASSPPSGSYEQFF. V gene TRBV18 combines with J gene TRBJ2-1; 10 bases are a match to TRBD2. Germline CDR1 KGHSH, CDR2 LQKENI. The CDR3 consists of 14 residues. V gave up 3 bases and J gave up 8 bases; unmatched junction bases: 4.

The genes are TRBV15 and TRBJ2-5; D may match TRBD1 or TRBD2 (6 bases each). The germline CDR1 and CDR2 sequences are LNHNV and YYDKDF (reference sequence). V was pared by 1 base and J by 2 bases, with 14 bases between. The CDR3 sequence is 16 residues long. The chain's CDR3 is CATSRGGAPRQETQYF. As DNA, the CDR3 is TGTGCCACCAGCAGAGGGGGGGCGCCCCGTCAAGAGACCCAGTACTTC.

There are a few counts of this clonotype. V usage is TRBV10-3 and J usage is TRBJ1-2; 8 bases map to TRBD1. Trimming cost V 0 bases and J 2 bases; bases outside gene matches: 5. Looked up from germline, CDR1 is ENHRY and CDR2 is SYGVKD. This CDR3 is 16 amino acids long. The CDR3 protein is CAISESRQGRNYGYTF. The CDR3 DNA sequence: TGTGCCATCAGTGAGTCCAGACAGGGGAGGAACTATGGCTACACCTTC.